This T cell receptor (beta chain) is from a study of T-cell memory formation after mild COVID-19. Study conclusions and caveats: Still unconfirmed is whether the second-wave clones peaking on day 37 recognized SARS-CoV-2. A subset of responding clones appeared in pre-infection memory, suggesting cross-reactive memory joined. Contracting clones from day 15 to 85 had balanced CD4/CD8; later expanders favoured CD4+.

In its sample, this clonotype was seen many times. Its antigen is as yet unknown. One entry per CDR3 protein results from TCRdb running MiXCR on the 5' RACE reads. The sample yields around 200,000 distinct CDR3 sequences, about 10% seen once. The V gene lost 1 base and the J gene lost 2 bases, with 13 bases spanning the gap. The CDR3 has 16 amino acids. Germline V gives CDR1 SGHRS, CDR2 YFSETQ. The TCR sequence derives from a man between 18 and 35 years old who had mild COVID-19 (a few samples of this study predate the infection). Cell type and time point are not known. What was sequenced was PBMCs or a T cell subset sorted from them (not recorded which). V usage is TRBV5-1 and J usage is TRBJ2-1; tentatively, D is TRBD2 (6 bases). The CDR3 bases are TGCGCCAGCAGCTTGTCGGGAGCCCCGGCCTACAATGAGCAGTTCTTC. Protein product: CASSLSGAPAYNEQFF.